The 9 T cell receptor beta chains below come from one sample, sequenced in a study of Graves' ophthalmopathy and Graves' hyperthyroidism. Amplification of TCR beta CDR3 regions used RNA transcripts. HTBI primers served in a first-round RT-PCR, which a second-round multiplex PCR followed. TCRdb re-called the multiplex PCR reads with MiXCR, one entry per CDR3 protein. The repertoire includes 450,000 to 600,000 distinct CDR3 sequences, roughly 40% of them detected once, and about 4.2% sits in the top ten. The sequenced sample was peripheral blood or thyroid tissue (not recorded which). All receptors derive from an adult man with Graves' hyperthyroidism.

This clonotype was seen repeatedly, ten times or more. The chain recombines TRBV7-3 with TRBJ1-2, with D possibly matching TRBD1 (5 bases). Germline CDR1 is SGHTA and CDR2 is FQGTGA. V lost 4 bases and J lost 7, with 13 bases in between. The CDR3 sequence is 13 residues long. The chain's CDR3 is CASSSTPGTGYTF. For the CDR3, the DNA is TGTGCCAGCAGCTCCACCCCAGGGACTGGCTACACCTTC.

This clonotype has a count of ten or more. This chain joins TRBV10-2 and TRBJ2-2; D is unresolved. V lost 6 bases, J lost 0 bases, and 11 bases lay in between. The CDR3 is made up of 15 amino acids. Germline V gene lookup returns CDR1 WSHSY and CDR2 SAAADI. The CDR3 DNA reads as TGCGCCAGCAGGGGGATAGCTACGAACACCGGGGAGCTGTTTTTT. Translating gives CASRGIATNTGELFF.

The sample holds many counts of this clonotype. The chain recombines TRBV2 with TRBJ2-2; 7 bases map to TRBD1. The CDR3 runs 14 residues. The trim removed 4 bases at V and 5 bases at J, leaving 4 bases unmatched. Germline assignment: CDR1 SNHLY and CDR2 FYNNEI. The DNA for the CDR3 is TGTGCCAGCAGTGTAAAGGGGGCTACCGGGGAGCTGTTTTTT. This translates into CASSVKGATGELFF. Full variable domain (outside the CDR3, taken from reference TRBV2 and TRBJ2-2): EPEVTQTPSHQVTQMGQEVILRCVPISNHLYFYWYRQILGQKVEFLVSFYNNEISEKSEIFDDQFSVERPDGSNFTLKIRSTKLEDSAMYFCASSVKGATGELFFGEGSRLTVL.

In its sample, this clonotype was seen many times. The chain carries TRBV7-8 and TRBJ2-2; possible D gene TRBD2, 5 bases. V lost 1 base to trimming and J lost 1 base, with 7 bases between them. This CDR3 region has 15 residues. Germline values: CDR1 SGHVS, CDR2 FQNEAQ. CDR3 in DNA: TGTGCCAGCAGCTTAGTTGCGGGGAACACCGGGGAGCTGTTTTTT. Translating it yields CASSLVAGNTGELFF.

CDR3 DNA sequence: TGCAGCGCCCTGGACAGGGTACGTCCCGGGGAGCTGTTTTTT. Translated: CSALDRVRPGELFF. The chain links TRBV29-1 to TRBJ2-2, with 8 bases identical to TRBD1. V lost 7 bases and J lost 6; bases outside the gene matches: 10. Germline V gene sequence: CDR1 SQVTM, CDR2 ANQGSEA. The CDR3 runs to 14 residues.

This clonotype was seen more than once but under ten times. The rearrangement uses TRBV6-5 and TRBJ1-1, with D possibly TRBD1 on 6 matching bases. Trimming took 4 bases from V and 1 from J, leaving 7 bases between them. Germline assignment: CDR1 MNHEY and CDR2 SVGAGI. This CDR3 has 13 residues. CDR3 sequence (DNA): TGTGCCAGCAGTTGGGACAAGAACACTGAAGCTTTCTTT. This gives the protein CASSWDKNTEAFF.

This clonotype was found many times. The V gene is TRBV20-1, the J gene TRBJ2-5; 8 bases match TRBD1. The V and J ends lost 3 bases and 4 bases, in that order; junction bases with no gene match: 4. CDR1 and CDR2 from the germline V gene are DFQATT and SNEGSKA (reference sequence). The CDR3 spans 13 residues. The DNA of the CDR3 is TGCAGTGCTAGGGGACAGGAGAGAGAGACCCAGTACTTC. It translates to CSARGQERETQYF.

In this sample, this clonotype turned up many times. The rearrangement links TRBV2 to TRBJ1-2; 10 bases match TRBD1. The CDR3 is 15 amino acids. Trimming took 5 bases from V and 4 from J; bases not matched to a gene: 7. CDR1 is SNHLY and CDR2 is FYNNEI in the germline V gene. CDR3 in amino acids: CASSRDRGPLYGYTF. The CDR3 coding sequence is TGTGCCAGCAGTCGGGACAGGGGCCCCCTCTATGGCTACACCTTC.

V gene TRBV6-2 or TRBV6-3 combines with J gene TRBJ2-5; no clear D gene. CDR3 length: 13 amino acids. Germline V CDR1 and CDR2: MNHEY, SVGEGT. V lost 7 bases and J 0 bases, leaving 9 bases between the germline ends. The CDR3 nucleotides read TGTGCCAGCATCGCCGGATACCAAGAGACCCAGTACTTC. Its protein is CASIAGYQETQYF.